This is a list of T cell receptor beta chains from one sample in a study of shared clonotypes between healthy human individuals. Profiled with immunoSEQ multiplex PCR; TCRdb holds only in-frame clones, not every one. The sample has 2 million to 2.5 million clones, about 92% seen once. The source material was naive CD4+ T cells from PBMCs. These receptors were collected from a man aged 18 to 29 in good health. Some clones in this sample may be carry-over from other donors' samples. The CDR3 runs from the conserved cysteine through the conserved F or W. D genes are given only for firm matches. Clone sizes are given selectively: once, few, many, or a class where the clone is expanded.

clone_size: once; j_call: TRBJ2-3; v_call: TRBV6-1; d_call: .; cdr3_nt: TGTGCCAGCAGTGAATCCGTCGGGGGAATTAGAACTAGCACAGATACGCAGTATTTT; cdr3_aa: CASSESVGGIRTSTDTQYF
clone_size: .; j_call: TRBJ2-7; v_call: TRBV5-1; d_call: .; cdr3_nt: TGCGCCAGCAGCCCCCAACAGGGCTTCTACGAGCAGTACTTC; cdr3_aa: CASSPQQGFYEQYF
clone_size: .; j_call: TRBJ1-1; v_call: TRBV5-1; d_call: .; cdr3_nt: TGCGCCAGCAGCTTGGGACGGAAGGCTGAAGCTTTCTTT; cdr3_aa: CASSLGRKAEAFF
clone_size: .; j_call: TRBJ1-5; v_call: TRBV28; d_call: .; cdr3_nt: TGTGCCAGTAGCTCCACCCGGAATCAGCCCCAGCATTTT; cdr3_aa: CASSSTRNQPQHF
clone_size: .; j_call: TRBJ2-2; v_call: TRBV18; d_call: .; cdr3_nt: TGTGCCAGCTCACCACGGACAGCGAACACCGGGGAGCTGTTTTTT; cdr3_aa: CASSPRTANTGELFF
clone_size: .; j_call: TRBJ2-7; v_call: TRBV28; d_call: .; cdr3_nt: TGTGCCAGCGCCGCCGGCCGGCGGGACTCGACCTACGAGCAGTACTTC; cdr3_aa: CASAAGRRDSTYEQYF
clone_size: .; j_call: TRBJ1-4; v_call: TRBV30; d_call: TRBD1; cdr3_nt: TGTGCCTGGAGTGTATTGGGGACAGCTAATGAAAAACTGTTTTTT; cdr3_aa: CAWSVLGTANEKLFF
clone_size: .; j_call: TRBJ2-7; v_call: TRBV6-5; d_call: TRBD1; cdr3_nt: TGTGCCAGCAGTAGGGACAGGGGGCGAAACGAGCAGTACTTC; cdr3_aa: CASSRDRGRNEQYF
clone_size: .; j_call: TRBJ2-3; v_call: TRBV4-1; d_call: .; cdr3_nt: TGCGCCAGCAGCACCCTAGGACAGAACACAGATACGCAGTATTTT; cdr3_aa: CASSTLGQNTDTQYF
clone_size: .; j_call: TRBJ2-1; v_call: TRBV2; d_call: .; cdr3_nt: TGTGCCAGCAGGGGGGACGGGTACGATGAGCAGTTCTTC; cdr3_aa: CASRGDGYDEQFF
clone_size: .; j_call: TRBJ2-7; v_call: TRBV18; d_call: TRBD2; cdr3_nt: TGTGCCAGCTCGACTAGCGGGAACCAATACGAGCAGTACTTC; cdr3_aa: CASSTSGNQYEQYF
clone_size: .; j_call: TRBJ2-3; v_call: TRBV5-1; d_call: TRBD1; cdr3_nt: TGCGCCAGCAGAGAGCAGGGGGCACAAGATACGCAGTATTTT; cdr3_aa: CASREQGAQDTQYF
clone_size: .; j_call: TRBJ2-5; v_call: TRBV2; d_call: TRBD1; cdr3_nt: TGTGCCAGCAGTGGACAGGGCGGTTTGGAGACCCAGTACTTC; cdr3_aa: CASSGQGGLETQYF
clone_size: .; j_call: TRBJ2-1; v_call: TRBV7-2; d_call: .; cdr3_nt: TGTGCCAGCAGTAGATCCCGGGATAATGAGCAGTTCTTC; cdr3_aa: CASSRSRDNEQFF
clone_size: .; j_call: TRBJ2-7; v_call: TRBV10-3; d_call: TRBD1; cdr3_nt: TGTGCCATCACGGACAGGGATACGTCGCAGTACTTC; cdr3_aa: CAITDRDTSQYF
clone_size: .; j_call: TRBJ1-3; v_call: TRBV30; d_call: .; cdr3_nt: TGTGCCTGGAGTGTCGCGGGGCCTGGAAACACCATATATTTT; cdr3_aa: CAWSVAGPGNTIYF
clone_size: .; j_call: TRBJ2-7; v_call: TRBV28; d_call: .; cdr3_nt: TGTGCCAGCACCCTCCCGGGACTCGCCTCCTACGAGCAGTACTTC; cdr3_aa: CASTLPGLASYEQYF
clone_size: .; j_call: TRBJ2-3; v_call: TRBV5-1; d_call: .; cdr3_nt: TGCGCCAGCAGGTTAGCGGATAGCACAGATACGCAGTATTTT; cdr3_aa: CASRLADSTDTQYF
clone_size: .; j_call: TRBJ1-1; v_call: TRBV18; d_call: .; cdr3_nt: TGTGCCAGCTCACGACGGTCCAGGGCTATCGCTGAAGCTTTCTTT; cdr3_aa: CASSRRSRAIAEAFF
clone_size: .; j_call: TRBJ1-5; v_call: TRBV6-1; d_call: .; cdr3_nt: TGTGCCAGCAGGCGAAATCAGCCCCAGCATTTT; cdr3_aa: CASRRNQPQHF
clone_size: .; j_call: TRBJ1-3; v_call: TRBV28; d_call: .; cdr3_nt: TGTGCCAGCAGTAGGACGGCCTCTGGAAACACCATATATTTT; cdr3_aa: CASSRTASGNTIYF
clone_size: once; j_call: TRBJ1-2; v_call: TRBV2; d_call: TRBD1; cdr3_nt: TGTGCCAGCAGCATACAGGGGGCGGACTATGGCTACACCTTC; cdr3_aa: CASSIQGADYGYTF
clone_size: .; j_call: TRBJ2-2; v_call: TRBV6-1; d_call: TRBD2; cdr3_nt: TGTGCCAGCAGGGGGACCCTCCGGGGGGCCGGGGAGCTGTTTTTT; cdr3_aa: CASRGTLRGAGELFF
clone_size: once; j_call: TRBJ2-7; v_call: TRBV7-9; d_call: TRBD1; cdr3_nt: TGTGCCAGCAGCCCAGGGGGCTCCTACGAGCAGTACTTC; cdr3_aa: CASSPGGSYEQYF
clone_size: .; j_call: TRBJ2-6; v_call: TRBV27; d_call: .; cdr3_nt: TGTGCCAGCGGTAGGGGCCATCTCAGCTCTGGGGCCAACGTCCTGACTTTC; cdr3_aa: CASGRGHLSSGANVLTF
clone_size: .; j_call: TRBJ2-1; v_call: TRBV27; d_call: TRBD2; cdr3_nt: TGTGCCAGCAGTTTAGGGGGGGAGAGCAATGAGCAGTTCTTC; cdr3_aa: CASSLGGESNEQFF
clone_size: .; j_call: TRBJ1-5; v_call: TRBV2; d_call: .; cdr3_nt: TGTGCCAGTACTTCAGGGTACAATCAGCCCCAGCATTTT; cdr3_aa: CASTSGYNQPQHF
clone_size: .; j_call: TRBJ2-1; v_call: TRBV15; d_call: .; cdr3_nt: TGTGCCACCAGCGAGAGGGGGACTGTCGGCAATGAGCAGTTCTTC; cdr3_aa: CATSERGTVGNEQFF
clone_size: .; j_call: TRBJ2-5; v_call: TRBV9; d_call: TRBD2; cdr3_nt: TGTGCCAGCAGCGTAGATGGTCGGGGCGGGAGGAGTGCGGCTGAGACCCAGTACTTC; cdr3_aa: CASSVDGRGGRSAAETQYF
clone_size: .; j_call: TRBJ1-3; v_call: TRBV5-4; d_call: .; cdr3_nt: TGTGCCAGCAGCCAGGACCAGGCAGCTGGAAACACCATATATTTT; cdr3_aa: CASSQDQAAGNTIYF
clone_size: once; j_call: TRBJ2-3; v_call: TRBV11-2; d_call: .; cdr3_nt: TGTGCCAGCAGCTTAAGGGACGGACGGCTCGGTGATACGCAGTATTTT; cdr3_aa: CASSLRDGRLGDTQYF
clone_size: .; j_call: TRBJ1-5; v_call: TRBV6-5; d_call: .; cdr3_nt: TGTGCCAGCAGTTACTCGACAGGTAGTCAGCCCCAGCATTTT; cdr3_aa: CASSYSTGSQPQHF
clone_size: .; j_call: TRBJ2-1; v_call: TRBV18; d_call: .; cdr3_nt: TGTGCCAGCTCAAAACCCGGGAACCGTTACGGCAATGAGCAGTTCTTC; cdr3_aa: CASSKPGNRYGNEQFF
clone_size: .; j_call: TRBJ2-7; v_call: TRBV6-5; d_call: TRBD1; cdr3_nt: TGTGCCAGCAGTTACACGGACAGGAACTACGAGCAGTACTTC; cdr3_aa: CASSYTDRNYEQYF
clone_size: .; j_call: TRBJ1-4; v_call: TRBV7-2; d_call: .; cdr3_nt: TGTGCCAGCAGCTTAGTTTGGCGGGAGACGAAACTGTTTTTT; cdr3_aa: CASSLVWRETKLFF
clone_size: few; j_call: TRBJ1-4; v_call: TRBV2; d_call: .; cdr3_nt: TGTGCCAGCAGTGGGAGACGCCACGAAAAACTGTTTTTT; cdr3_aa: CASSGRRHEKLFF
clone_size: .; j_call: TRBJ2-3; v_call: TRBV4-2; d_call: TRBD2; cdr3_nt: TGTGCCAGCAGCCAAGCGTCACTTGCGGGAGGTATCCCAGATACGCAGTATTTT; cdr3_aa: CASSQASLAGGIPDTQYF
clone_size: .; j_call: TRBJ2-1; v_call: TRBV15; d_call: TRBD2; cdr3_nt: TGTGCCACCAGCAGGACGGCGGGAGTCGCCGACAATGAGCAGTTCTTC; cdr3_aa: CATSRTAGVADNEQFF
clone_size: .; j_call: TRBJ1-1; v_call: TRBV27; d_call: .; cdr3_nt: TGTGCCAGCAGTTTACGAGGCAGGGTCACTGAAGCTTTCTTT; cdr3_aa: CASSLRGRVTEAFF